This TCR beta chain derives from a study of monozygotic twins with inflammatory bowel disease. Per the germline V gene, CDR1 is MNHEY and CDR2 is SVGAGI. The CDR3 contains 13 residues. Details on this clonotype: Antigen unknown.

TCRdb derives one entry per CDR3 protein from the 5' RACE reads, leaving out DNA. The table lists 350,000 to 500,000 distinct CDR3 sequences. General study findings and limits: For repertoire similarity, concordant twins did not differ from discordant twins, possibly because power was limited. Those with IBD had lower TCRbeta diversity (inverse Simpson) than their healthy co-twins did. No one strong IBD-associated signal or clonotype was supported.

Sample: blood. The rearrangement joins TRBV6-5 to TRBJ1-2. This sequence was found in a human donor with ulcerative colitis or Crohn's disease, or a healthy co-twin of an affected twin (not recorded which). The CDR3 protein is CASSYGTEGGYTF.